The 5 T cell receptor beta chains listed next were all sequenced from one sample in a study of Ad26.COV2.S vaccination and SARS-CoV-2 variants. The treatment denotes: around 19 received Ad26.COV2.S at low or high dose, single or two shots; roughly five received placebo; per-sample allocation not given. It was on day 63 after the first vaccine or placebo injection that samples were taken. Using immunoSEQ multiplex PCR, the repertoire was profiled, and TCRdb retains in-frame clones only, with some absent. The table includes 350,000 to 500,000 clones, roughly 87% detected once. Source: peripheral blood, taken in a trial of Ad26.COV2.S vaccine versus placebo. The receptors here all came from a person between 18 and 60 years old who received the Ad26.COV2.S COVID-19 vaccine or a placebo.

This chain joins TRBV28 and TRBJ2-7; 11 nucleotides line up with TRBD1. The CDR3 loop spans 14 amino acids. The V and J ends lost 6 bases and 7 bases, in that order; junction bases with no gene match: 8. Germline V gene data show CDR1 as MDHEN and CDR2 as SYDVKM. The CDR3 reads CASSPGTGGKEQYF. CDR3 sequence (DNA): TGTGCCAGCAGCCCCGGGACAGGGGGGAAGGAGCAGTACTTC.

In this sample, this clone turned up once. The CDR3 loop reads CASSPTSGVQETQYF. The CDR3 coding sequence is TGTGCCAGCAGTCCGACTAGCGGGGTTCAAGAGACCCAGTACTTC. The chain combines TRBV6-6 with TRBJ2-5; the match to TRBD2 covers 11 bases. From germline, CDR1 is MNHNY and CDR2 SVGAGI (reference sequence). Trimming removed 5 bases from V and 2 bases from J; junction bases left unmatched: 4. This CDR3 region has 15 residues.

The rearrangement links TRBV9 to TRBJ2-7; 7 nucleotides agree with TRBD2. With 4 bases clipped from V and 3 bases from J, the junction kept 13 bases outside the gene matches. CDR1 and CDR2 from the germline V gene are SGDLS and YYNGEE. The CDR3 covers 16 residues. CDR3 nucleotides: TGTGCCAGCAGCTCTCCCCATGGACGGGAGGTCTACGAGCAGTACTTC. As protein: CASSSPHGREVYEQYF.

This rearrangement joins TRBV6-2 or TRBV6-3 to TRBJ2-4; D perhaps matches TRBD2 (5 bases). This CDR3 comprises 15 residues. The ends were cut back, 4 bases at V and 8 bases at J, with 18 bases in the middle. The germline gives CDR1 MNHEY, CDR2 SVGEGT. Written as DNA, the CDR3 is TGTGCCAGCAGTTTAGGTCCGGCTGGGAGTGACATTCAGTACTTC. Its translation is CASSLGPAGSDIQYF.

The chain combines TRBV2 with TRBJ2-5, with 11 bases fitting TRBD2. The CDR3 totals 18 residues. V shed 9 bases and J 2 bases; nucleotides not matched to a gene: 17. Germline assignment: CDR1 SNHLY and CDR2 FYNNEI. CDR3 residues: CARGASGRTRRGQETQYF. CDR3 in DNA: TGTGCCAGAGGGGCTAGCGGGAGGACTCGACGGGGGCAAGAGACCCAGTACTTC. Looking up the rest from reference TRBV2 and TRBJ2-5 gives the full variable domain: EPEVTQTPSHQVTQMGQEVILRCVPISNHLYFYWYRQILGQKVEFLVSFYNNEISEKSEIFDDQFSVERPDGSNFTLKIRSTKLEDSAMYFCARGASGRTRRGQETQYFGPGTRLLVL.